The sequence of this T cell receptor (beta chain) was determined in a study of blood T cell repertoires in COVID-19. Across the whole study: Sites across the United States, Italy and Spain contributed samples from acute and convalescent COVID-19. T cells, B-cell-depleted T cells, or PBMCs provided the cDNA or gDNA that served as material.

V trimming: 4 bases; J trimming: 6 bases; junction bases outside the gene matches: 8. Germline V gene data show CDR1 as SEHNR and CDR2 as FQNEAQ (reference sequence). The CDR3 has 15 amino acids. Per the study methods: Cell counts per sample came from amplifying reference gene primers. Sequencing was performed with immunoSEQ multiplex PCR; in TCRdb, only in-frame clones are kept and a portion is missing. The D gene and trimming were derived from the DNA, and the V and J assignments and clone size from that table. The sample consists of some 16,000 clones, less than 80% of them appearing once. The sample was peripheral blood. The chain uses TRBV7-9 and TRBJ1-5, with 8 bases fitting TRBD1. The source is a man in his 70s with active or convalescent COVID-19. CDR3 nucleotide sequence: TGTGCCAGCAGCTCCGGACAGGGAGAGGGTCAGCCCCAGCATTTT. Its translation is CASSSGQGEGQPQHF.